Below are 3 T cell receptor beta chains sequenced from a single sample in a study of T cell repertoires in cytomegalovirus infection. Their cognate antigens are unknown. Each CDR3 protein gets one entry after TCRdb re-called the reads with MiXCR. The table records 68,000 or so distinct CDR3 sequences, around 21% of them present only once. Input material: PBMCs, sequenced either directly or after in vitro stimulation (not recorded which). These receptors were taken from a human donor in good health (CMV status not recorded). Some clones in this sample may be carry-over from other donors' samples.

The chain recombines TRBV7-6 with TRBJ1-2; TRBD1 matches 9 bases. V lost 6 bases, J lost 6 bases, and 8 bases stayed unmatched. The CDR3 length is 14 residues. Germline CDR1 SGHVS, CDR2 FNYEAQ. CDR3 in amino acids: CASSFRTGADGYTF. Here the CDR3 DNA reads TGTGCCAGCAGTTTCCGGACAGGGGCGGATGGCTACACCTTC.

The chain employs TRBV6-2 or TRBV6-3 and TRBJ1-4; D uncertain. The CDR3 length is 15 residues. Germline lookup yields CDR1 MNHEY and CDR2 SVGEGT. Trimming left V 6 bases short and J 5 bases short, with 16 bases between. The CDR3 sequence: CASRPDRLQNEKLFF. The CDR3 DNA is TGTGCCAGCAGGCCAGACCGACTTCAAAATGAAAAACTGTTTTTT.

This clonotype was counted a few times. The rearrangement uses TRBV28 and TRBJ2-5; D is possibly TRBD1 (6 bases). CDR3 size: 15 residues. The germline V gene encodes CDR1 MDHEN and CDR2 SYDVKM. V lost 3 bases and J 0 bases, leaving 11 bases between the germline ends. The CDR3, as DNA: TGTGCCAGCAGTTTCGGACAGACGAACCAAGAGACCCAGTACTTC. This encodes CASSFGQTNQETQYF.